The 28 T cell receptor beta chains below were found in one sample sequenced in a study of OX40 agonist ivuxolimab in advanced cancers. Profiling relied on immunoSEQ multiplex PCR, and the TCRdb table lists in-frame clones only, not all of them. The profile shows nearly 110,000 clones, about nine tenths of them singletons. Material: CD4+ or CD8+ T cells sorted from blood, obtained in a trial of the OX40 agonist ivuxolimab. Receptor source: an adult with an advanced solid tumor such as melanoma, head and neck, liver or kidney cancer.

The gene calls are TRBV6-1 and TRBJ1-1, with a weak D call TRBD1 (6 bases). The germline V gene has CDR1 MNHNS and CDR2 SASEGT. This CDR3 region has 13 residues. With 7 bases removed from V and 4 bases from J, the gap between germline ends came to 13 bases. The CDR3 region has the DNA TGTGCCAGCACGGGGCAGGGGAGCACTGAAGCTTTCTTT. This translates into CASTGQGSTEAFF.

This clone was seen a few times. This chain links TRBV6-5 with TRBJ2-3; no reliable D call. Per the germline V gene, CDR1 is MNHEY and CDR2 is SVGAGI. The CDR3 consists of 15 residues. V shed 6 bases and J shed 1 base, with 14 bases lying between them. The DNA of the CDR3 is TGTGCCAGCAGGCGCGCAGCGTGGGGCACAGATACGCAGTATTTT. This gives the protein CASRRAAWGTDTQYF.

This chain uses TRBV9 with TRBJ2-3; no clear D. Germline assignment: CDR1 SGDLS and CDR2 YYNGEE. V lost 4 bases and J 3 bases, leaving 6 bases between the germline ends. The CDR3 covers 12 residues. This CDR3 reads CASSLSTDTQYF. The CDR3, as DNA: TGTGCCAGCAGCCTTAGTACAGATACGCAGTATTTT.

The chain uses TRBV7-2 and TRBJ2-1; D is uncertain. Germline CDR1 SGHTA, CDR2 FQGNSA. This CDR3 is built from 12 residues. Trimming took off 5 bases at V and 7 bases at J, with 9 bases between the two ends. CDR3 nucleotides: TGTGCCAGCAGCCGCGAAGGGAATGAGCAGTTCTTC. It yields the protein CASSREGNEQFF.

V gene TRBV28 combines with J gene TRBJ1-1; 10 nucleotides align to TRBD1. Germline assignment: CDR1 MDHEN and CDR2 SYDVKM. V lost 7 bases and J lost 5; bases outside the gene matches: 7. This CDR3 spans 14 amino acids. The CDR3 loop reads CASILPGQGTEAFF. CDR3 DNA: TGTGCCAGCATCCTCCCGGGACAGGGGACTGAAGCTTTCTTT.

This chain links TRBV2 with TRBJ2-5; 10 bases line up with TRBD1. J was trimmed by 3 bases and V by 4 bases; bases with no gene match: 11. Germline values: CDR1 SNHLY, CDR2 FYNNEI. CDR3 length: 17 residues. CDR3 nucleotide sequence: TGTGCCAGCAGTGCACCCCCGGGACAGGGGTACAAAGAGACCCAGTACTTC. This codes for CASSAPPGQGYKETQYF.

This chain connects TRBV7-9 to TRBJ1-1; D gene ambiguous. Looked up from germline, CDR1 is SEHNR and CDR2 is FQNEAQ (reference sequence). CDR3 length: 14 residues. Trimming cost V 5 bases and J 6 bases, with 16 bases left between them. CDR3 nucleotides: TGTGCCAGCAGCCTAGAGGGATGGGGTTCTGAAGCTTTCTTT. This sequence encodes CASSLEGWGSEAFF.

In DNA, the CDR3 is TGTGCCAGCAGCGCCCGGTCAGGGCAATCCTACGAGCAGTACTTC. As protein: CASSARSGQSYEQYF. The gene calls are TRBV9 and TRBJ2-7, with D possibly TRBD1 on 5 matching bases. The germline V gene encodes CDR1 SGDLS and CDR2 YYNGEE. The V gene lost 3 bases and the J gene lost 1 base, with 14 bases spanning the gap. The CDR3 extends over 15 amino acids. The whole variable domain, filled in from reference TRBV9 and TRBJ2-7, reads DSGVTQTPKHLITATGQRVTLRCSPRSGDLSVYWYQQSLDQGLQFLIQYYNGEERAKGNILERFSAQQFPDLHSELNLSSLELGDSALYFCASSARSGQSYEQYFGPGTRLTVT.

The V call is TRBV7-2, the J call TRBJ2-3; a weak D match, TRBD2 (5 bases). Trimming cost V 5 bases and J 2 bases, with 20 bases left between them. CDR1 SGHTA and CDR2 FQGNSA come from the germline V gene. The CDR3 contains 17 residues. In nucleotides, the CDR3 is TGTGCCAGCAGCCGAGGGTACCGGAGTGCTTCCACAGATACGCAGTATTTT. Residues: CASSRGYRSASTDTQYF.

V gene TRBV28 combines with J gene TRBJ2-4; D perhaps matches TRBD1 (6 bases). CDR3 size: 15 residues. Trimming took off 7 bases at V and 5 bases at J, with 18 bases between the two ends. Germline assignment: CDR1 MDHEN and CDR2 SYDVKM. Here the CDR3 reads CASTNRDGRQNIQYF. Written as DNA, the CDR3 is TGTGCCAGCACCAACAGGGACGGAAGACAAAACATTCAGTACTTC.

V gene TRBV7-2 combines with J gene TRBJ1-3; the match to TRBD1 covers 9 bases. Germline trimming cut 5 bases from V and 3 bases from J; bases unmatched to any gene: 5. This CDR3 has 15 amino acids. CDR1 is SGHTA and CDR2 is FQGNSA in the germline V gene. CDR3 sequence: CASSLQGANGNTIYF. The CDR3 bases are TGTGCCAGCAGCCTACAGGGGGCGAATGGAAACACCATATATTTT.

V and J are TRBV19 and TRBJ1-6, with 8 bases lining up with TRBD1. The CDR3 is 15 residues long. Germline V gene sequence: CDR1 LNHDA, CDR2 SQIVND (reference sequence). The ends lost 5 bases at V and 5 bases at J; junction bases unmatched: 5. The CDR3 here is CASSPGQGNNSPLHF. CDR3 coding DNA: TGTGCCAGTAGTCCCGGACAGGGTAATAATTCACCCCTCCACTTT.

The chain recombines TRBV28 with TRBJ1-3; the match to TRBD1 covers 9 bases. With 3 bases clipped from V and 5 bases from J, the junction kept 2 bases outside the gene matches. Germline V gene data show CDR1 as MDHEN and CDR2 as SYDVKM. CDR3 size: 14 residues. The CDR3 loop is CASSLGTGRNTIYF. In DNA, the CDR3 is TGTGCCAGCAGTTTGGGGACAGGGAGAAACACCATATATTTT.

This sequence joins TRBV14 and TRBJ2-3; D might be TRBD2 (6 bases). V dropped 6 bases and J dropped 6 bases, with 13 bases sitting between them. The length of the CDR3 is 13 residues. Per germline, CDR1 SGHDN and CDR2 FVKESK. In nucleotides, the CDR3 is TGTGCCAGCAGGGCGGGGCCAGGGGATACGCAGTATTTT. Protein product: CASRAGPGDTQYF.

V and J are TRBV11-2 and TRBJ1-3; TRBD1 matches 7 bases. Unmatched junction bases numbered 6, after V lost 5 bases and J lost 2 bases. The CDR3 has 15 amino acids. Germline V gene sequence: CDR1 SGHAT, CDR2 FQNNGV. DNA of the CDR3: TGTGCCAGCAGCGCCCGGGACAGTACTGGAAACACCATATATTTT. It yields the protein CASSARDSTGNTIYF.

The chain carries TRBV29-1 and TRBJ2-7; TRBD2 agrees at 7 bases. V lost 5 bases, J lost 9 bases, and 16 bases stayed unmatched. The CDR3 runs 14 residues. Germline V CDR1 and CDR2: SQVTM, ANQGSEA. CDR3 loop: CSVWEGSEALGQYF. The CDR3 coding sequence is TGCAGCGTTTGGGAGGGATCTGAAGCTCTGGGGCAGTACTTC.

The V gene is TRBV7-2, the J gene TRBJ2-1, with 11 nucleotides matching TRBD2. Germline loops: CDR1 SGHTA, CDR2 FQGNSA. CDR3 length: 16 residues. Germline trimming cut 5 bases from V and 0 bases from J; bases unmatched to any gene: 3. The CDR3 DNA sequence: TGTGCCAGCAGCCGACTAGCGGGGACCTCCTACAATGAGCAGTTCTTC. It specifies CASSRLAGTSYNEQFF.

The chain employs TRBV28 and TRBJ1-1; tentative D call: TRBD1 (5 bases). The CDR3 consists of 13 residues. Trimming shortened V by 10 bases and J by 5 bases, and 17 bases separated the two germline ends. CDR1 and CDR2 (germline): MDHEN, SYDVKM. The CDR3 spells CATLGGWGTEAFF. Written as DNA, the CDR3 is TGTGCCACCCTCGGGGGGTGGGGGACTGAAGCTTTCTTT.

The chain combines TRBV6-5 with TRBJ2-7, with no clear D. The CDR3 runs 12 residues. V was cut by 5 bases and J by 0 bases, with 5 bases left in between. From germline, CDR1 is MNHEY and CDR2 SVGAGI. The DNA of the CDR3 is TGTGCCAGCAGTACGAGCTCCTACGAGCAGTACTTC. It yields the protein CASSTSSYEQYF.

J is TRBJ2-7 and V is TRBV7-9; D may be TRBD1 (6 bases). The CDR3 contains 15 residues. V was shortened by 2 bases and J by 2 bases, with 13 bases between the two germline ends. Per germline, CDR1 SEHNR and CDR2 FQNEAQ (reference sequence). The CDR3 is CASSLYDGTTYEQYF. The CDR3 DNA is TGTGCCAGCAGCTTATATGACGGGACAACCTACGAGCAGTACTTC.

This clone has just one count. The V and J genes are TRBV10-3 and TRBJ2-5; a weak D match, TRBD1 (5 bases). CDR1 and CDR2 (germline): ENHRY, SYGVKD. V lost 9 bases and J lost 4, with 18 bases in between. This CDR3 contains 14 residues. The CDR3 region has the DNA TGTGCCATTGGGCTCAAGGGGAACCCAGAGACCCAGTACTTC. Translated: CAIGLKGNPETQYF.

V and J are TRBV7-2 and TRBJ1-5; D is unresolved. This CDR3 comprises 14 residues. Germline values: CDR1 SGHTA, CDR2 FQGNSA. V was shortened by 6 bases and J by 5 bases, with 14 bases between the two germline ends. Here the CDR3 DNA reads TGTGCCAGCAGTCTACACGGACCTTATCAGCCCCAGCATTTT. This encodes CASSLHGPYQPQHF.

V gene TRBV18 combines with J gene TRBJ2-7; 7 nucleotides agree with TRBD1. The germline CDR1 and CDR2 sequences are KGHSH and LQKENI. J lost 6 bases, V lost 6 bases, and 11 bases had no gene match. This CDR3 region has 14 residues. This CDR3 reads CASSPGERGREQYF. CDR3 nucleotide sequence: TGTGCCAGCTCCCCTGGGGAGAGGGGGCGCGAGCAGTACTTC.

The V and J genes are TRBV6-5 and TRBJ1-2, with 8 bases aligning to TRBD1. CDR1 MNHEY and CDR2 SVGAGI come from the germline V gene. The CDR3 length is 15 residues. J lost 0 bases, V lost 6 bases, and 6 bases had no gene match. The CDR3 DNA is TGTGCCAGCAGAACTGACAGGGGCACTAACTATGGCTACACCTTC. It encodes CASRTDRGTNYGYTF.

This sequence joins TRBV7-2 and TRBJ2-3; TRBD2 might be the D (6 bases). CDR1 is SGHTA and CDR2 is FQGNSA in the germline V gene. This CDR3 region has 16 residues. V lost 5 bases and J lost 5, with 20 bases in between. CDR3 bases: TGTGCCAGCAGCCCGAACGGGGCTAGCGCAAAAGATACGCAGTATTTT. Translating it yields CASSPNGASAKDTQYF.

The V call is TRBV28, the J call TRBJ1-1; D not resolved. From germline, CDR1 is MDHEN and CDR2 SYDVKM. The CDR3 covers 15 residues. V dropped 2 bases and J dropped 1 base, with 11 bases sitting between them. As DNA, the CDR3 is TGTGCCAGCAGTTTAATGCCCGCGCCGAACACTGAAGCTTTCTTT. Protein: CASSLMPAPNTEAFF.

The CDR3: CASRTSPGAAQYF. CDR3 DNA sequence: TGTGCCAGCAGGACTTCCCCAGGGGCTGCGCAGTATTTT. This chain uses TRBV2 with TRBJ2-3, with a weak D call TRBD1 (6 bases). This CDR3 comprises 13 residues. Per the germline V gene, CDR1 is SNHLY and CDR2 is FYNNEI. Trimming cost V 6 bases and J 10 bases, with 17 bases left between them.

Written as DNA, the CDR3 is TGTGCCAGCAGCCCAAGGACAATTCAGTACACCGGGGAGCTGTTTTTT. As protein: CASSPRTIQYTGELFF. The chain employs TRBV7-2 and TRBJ2-2, with D perhaps TRBD1 (5 bases). The CDR3 consists of 16 residues. CDR1 and CDR2 (germline): SGHTA, FQGNSA. V dropped 5 bases and J dropped 3 bases, with 16 bases sitting between them.